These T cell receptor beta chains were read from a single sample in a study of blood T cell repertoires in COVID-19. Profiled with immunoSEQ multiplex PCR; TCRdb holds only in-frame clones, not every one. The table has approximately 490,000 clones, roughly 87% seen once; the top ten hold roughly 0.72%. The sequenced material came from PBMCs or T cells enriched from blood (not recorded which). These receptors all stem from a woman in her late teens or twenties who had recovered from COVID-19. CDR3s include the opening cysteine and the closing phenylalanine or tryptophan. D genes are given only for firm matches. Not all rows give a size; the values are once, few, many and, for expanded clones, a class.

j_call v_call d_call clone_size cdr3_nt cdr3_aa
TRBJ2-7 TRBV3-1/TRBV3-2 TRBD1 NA TGTGCCAGCAGCCGTTGGGGACAGGGCGACGAGCAGTACTTC CASSRWGQGDEQYF
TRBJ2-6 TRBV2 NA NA TGTGCCAGCAGTGAAAACAGAGGGGCCAACGTCCTGACTTTC CASSENRGANVLTF
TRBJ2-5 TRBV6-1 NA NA TGTGCCAGCAGTGAACTAACAGGGGGGGGAGAGACCCAGTACTTC CASSELTGGGETQYF
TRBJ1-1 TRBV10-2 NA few TGCGCCAGCAACGGGGTTAACACTGAAGCTTTCTTT CASNGVNTEAFF
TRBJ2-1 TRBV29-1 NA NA TGCAGCGTCAGGGAAACTGGCCATGAGCAGTTCTTC CSVRETGHEQFF
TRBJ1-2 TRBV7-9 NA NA TGTGCCAGCAGCTCTAACGGTCGGGGGTACACCTTC CASSSNGRGYTF
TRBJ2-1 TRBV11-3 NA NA TGTGCCAGCAGCTTAGGGGGTACTAGGAATGAGCAGTTCTTC CASSLGGTRNEQFF
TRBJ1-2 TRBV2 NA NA TGTGCCAGCAGTGAAGAACAACGCTACACCTTC CASSEEQRYTF
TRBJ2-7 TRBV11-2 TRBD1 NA TGTGCCAGCAGGCCCGGGACAGGGAGGTCCTACGAGCAGTACTTC CASRPGTGRSYEQYF
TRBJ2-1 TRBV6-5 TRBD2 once TGTGCCAGCAGTTACGTGGCGGGGGATGAGCAGTTCTTC CASSYVAGDEQFF
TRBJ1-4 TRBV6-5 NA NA TGTGCCAGCAGTTCCGGGACACCCGCCTCCGGGGAAAAACTGTTTTTT CASSSGTPASGEKLFF
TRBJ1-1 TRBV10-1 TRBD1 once TGCGCAACCTTCTTCCCCGGGACAGGGGACACTGAAGCTTTCTTT CATFFPGTGDTEAFF
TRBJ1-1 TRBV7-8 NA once TGTGCCAGCAGCTTAGTTGAGGGTGAAGCTTTCTTT CASSLVEGEAFF
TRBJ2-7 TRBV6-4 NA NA TGTGCCAGCAGTGACCTTTCCCTTAGGGGCCCGAGCTCCTACGAGCAGTACTTC CASSDLSLRGPSSYEQYF
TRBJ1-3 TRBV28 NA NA TGTGCCAGCAGTTTAGCGGGCACCTCCGTCTCTGGAAACACCATATATTTT CASSLAGTSVSGNTIYF
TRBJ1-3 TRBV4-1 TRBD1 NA TGCGCCAGCAGCCATGCGGACAGGGATGGAAACACCATATATTTT CASSHADRDGNTIYF
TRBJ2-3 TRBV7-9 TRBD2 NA TGTGCCAGCAGCTTAGGGACTAGCGGGGCCACAGATACGCAGTATTTT CASSLGTSGATDTQYF
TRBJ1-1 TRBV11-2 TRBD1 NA TGTGCCAGCAGCTTAGTTGGGACAGGGGTAACTGAAGCTTTCTTT CASSLVGTGVTEAFF
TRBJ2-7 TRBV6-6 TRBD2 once TGTGCCAGCAGTCGATTTTCTAGCGGGGAGAACTACGAGCAGTACTTC CASSRFSSGENYEQYF
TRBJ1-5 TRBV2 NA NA TGTGCCAGCAGCCCCCGTAATCAGCCCCAGCATTTT CASSPRNQPQHF
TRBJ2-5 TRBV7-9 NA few TGTGCCAGCAGCTTAGTGACGGGTTTCCAAGAGACCCAGTACTTC CASSLVTGFQETQYF
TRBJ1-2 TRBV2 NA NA TGTGCCAGCGACGGCGGGGAGGCGGGCTCCGTCTTC CASDGGEAGSVF
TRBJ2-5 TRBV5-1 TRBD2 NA TGCGCCAGCAGCCGACTAGCGGGGGGTGTCCAAGAGACCCAGTACTTC CASSRLAGGVQETQYF
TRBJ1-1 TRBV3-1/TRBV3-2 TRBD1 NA TGTGCCAGCAGCCAAGGGACAGGGGACTTCATGAACACTGAAGCTTTCTTT CASSQGTGDFMNTEAFF
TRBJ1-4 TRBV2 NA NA TGTGCCAGCACTCGGGAACCCTCTAATGAAAAACTGTTTTTT CASTREPSNEKLFF
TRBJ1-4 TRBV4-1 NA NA TGCGCCAGCAGCCAAGAGCTGGAAGGGGTCGCTGAAAAACTGTTTTTT CASSQELEGVAEKLFF
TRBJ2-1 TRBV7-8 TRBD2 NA TGTGCCAGCAGCTTACGTAGCGGGTTTTACAATGAGCAGTTCTTC CASSLRSGFYNEQFF
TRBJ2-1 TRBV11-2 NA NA TGTGCCAGCAGCTTAGATAACGGTGAGCAGTTCTTC CASSLDNGEQFF
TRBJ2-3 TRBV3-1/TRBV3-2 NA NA TGTGCCAGCAGCCAAGATCGAGGAGGCACAGATACGCAGTATTTT CASSQDRGGTDTQYF
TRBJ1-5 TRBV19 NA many TGTGCCAGTAGTATCCCGAGGAAGGAGAATAGCAATCAGCCCCAGCATTTT CASSIPRKENSNQPQHF
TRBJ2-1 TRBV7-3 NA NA TGTGCCAGCAGCCTCGGAAAAGGGGGGGCCTACAATGAGCAGTTCTTC CASSLGKGGAYNEQFF
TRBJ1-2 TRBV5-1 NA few TGCGCCAGCACCGGGACTGAAGTTAACTATGGCTACACCTTC CASTGTEVNYGYTF
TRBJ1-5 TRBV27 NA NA TGTGCCAGCAGTCCCACACAGGTTCAGCCCCAGCATTTT CASSPTQVQPQHF
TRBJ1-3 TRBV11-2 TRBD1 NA TGTGCCAGCACCACGACCCAGGGGGCGGGAAACACCATATATTTT CASTTTQGAGNTIYF
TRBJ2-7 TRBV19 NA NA TGTGCCAGTAGTAGTTACAGGGACGGCGAGCAGTACTTC CASSSYRDGEQYF
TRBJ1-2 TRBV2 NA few TGTGCCAGCGCGGGGAACTATGGCTACACCTTC CASAGNYGYTF
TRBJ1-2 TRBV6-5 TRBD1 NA TGTGCCAGCAGTCGGAGCCCCGGGACAGGTGGCTACACCTTC CASSRSPGTGGYTF
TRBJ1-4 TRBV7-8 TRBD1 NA TGTGCCAGCAGCTTAGCTCTGACAGGGGAGAATGAAAAACTGTTTTTT CASSLALTGENEKLFF
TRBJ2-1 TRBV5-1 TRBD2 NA TGCGCCAGCAGCCCCGGGGGGGAATTTCTCTACAATGAGCAGTTCTTC CASSPGGEFLYNEQFF
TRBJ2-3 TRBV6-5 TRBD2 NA TGTGCCAGCATTCCTAGCGGATACACAGATACGCAGTATTTT CASIPSGYTDTQYF
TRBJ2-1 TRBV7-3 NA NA TGTGCCAGCAGCTTGGGCTCTGAGCAGTTCTTC CASSLGSEQFF
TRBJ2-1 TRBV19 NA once TGTGCCAGTAGTTCAGGACCCCAAGGAGGCAATGAGCAGTTCTTC CASSSGPQGGNEQFF
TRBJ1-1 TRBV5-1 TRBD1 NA TGCGCCAGCAGCTCGGACAGGGGGCGTGAGGGTGAAGCTTTCTTT CASSSDRGREGEAFF
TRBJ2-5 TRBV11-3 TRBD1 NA TGTGCCAGCAGCTCAGTTGGGACAGAAGAGACCCAGTACTTC CASSSVGTEETQYF
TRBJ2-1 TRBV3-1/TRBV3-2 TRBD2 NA TGTGCCAGCAGCCAACCCCCTAGCGGGGGGACCAACAATGAGCAGTTCTTC CASSQPPSGGTNNEQFF
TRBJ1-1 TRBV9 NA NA TGTGCCAGCAGCATTACAGGGAACACTGAAGCTTTCTTT CASSITGNTEAFF
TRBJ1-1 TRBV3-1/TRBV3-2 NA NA TGTGCCAGCAGCACGGGGAACACTGAAGCTTTCTTT CASSTGNTEAFF
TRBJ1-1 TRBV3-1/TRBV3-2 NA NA TGTGCCAGCAGCCAAGATCTTGAAGCATCCGGCACTGAAGCTTTCTTT CASSQDLEASGTEAFF
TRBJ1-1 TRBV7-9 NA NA TGTGCCAGCAGCTACTCAGGGTCGAACACTGAAGCTTTCTTT CASSYSGSNTEAFF
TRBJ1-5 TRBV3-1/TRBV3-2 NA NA TGTGCCAGCAGCCAAGATCTATCCCAGCCCCAGCATTTT CASSQDLSQPQHF
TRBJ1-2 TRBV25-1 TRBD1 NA TGTGCCAGCAGTGATGACGGACAGGGGGCAGGGGGCTACACCTTC CASSDDGQGAGGYTF
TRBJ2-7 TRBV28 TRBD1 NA TGTGCCAGCAGTTCTCCCGGGACAGGGACCGGGTACGAGCAGTACTTC CASSSPGTGTGYEQYF
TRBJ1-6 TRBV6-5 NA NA TGTGCCAGCAACAGGGAAGACAATTCACCCCTCCACTTT CASNREDNSPLHF
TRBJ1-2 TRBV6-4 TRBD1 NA TGTGCCAGCAGTTCCGGGACAGGGATGGGACCATATGGCTACACCTTC CASSSGTGMGPYGYTF